The rows below give T cell receptor beta chains drawn from one sample of a study of human CD8 memory T cell subsets. TCRdb reprocessed the 5' RACE reads and stores each CDR3 protein as one record, lacking DNA. This sample's table reports 12,000 or so distinct CDR3 sequences. The sequenced sample was CD8+ T cells from PBMCs. Receptor source: a human donor in good health. Each CDR3 is given with its conserved first and last residue. The order of the fields is CDR3 length, J gene, clone size, V gene, CDR3 protein. Size values are once, few and many counts, or a class for expanded clones, and some rows have none.

18 TRBJ2-1 - TRBV2 CASSEAQTGNQLYNEQFF
16 TRBJ2-7 - TRBV3-2 CASSQDPPRVIYEQYF
16 TRBJ2-7 - TRBV6-2/TRBV6-3 CASSGTSGRRVYEQYF
14 TRBJ2-1 - TRBV2 CASSTTPGQIEQFF
15 TRBJ1-4 - TRBV28 CASSFNQGEDEKLFF
15 TRBJ2-7 - TRBV6-1 CASSLTPAGNYEQYF
15 TRBJ2-2 - TRBV7-9 CASSPRQGFTGELFF
15 TRBJ2-7 - TRBV29-1 CSVEGGGGSSYEQYF
15 TRBJ2-1 - TRBV27 CASSLSLAGHNEQFF
14 TRBJ1-2 medium-sized TRBV12-3/TRBV12-4 CASSLARGRSGYTF
15 TRBJ2-3 - TRBV7-2 CASSQTSGRSDTQYF
13 TRBJ1-6 - TRBV2 CASGTGGGSPLHF
16 TRBJ2-7 - TRBV4-1 CASSPGEIAGRYEQYF
15 TRBJ1-1 - TRBV10-3 CATNPGQGARTEAFF
14 TRBJ2-7 - TRBV4-1 CASSPLDGSYEQYF
16 TRBJ2-7 - TRBV6-2/TRBV6-3 CASSPLEGFLSYEQYF
14 TRBJ2-1 - TRBV3-1 CASYVGSDYNEQFF